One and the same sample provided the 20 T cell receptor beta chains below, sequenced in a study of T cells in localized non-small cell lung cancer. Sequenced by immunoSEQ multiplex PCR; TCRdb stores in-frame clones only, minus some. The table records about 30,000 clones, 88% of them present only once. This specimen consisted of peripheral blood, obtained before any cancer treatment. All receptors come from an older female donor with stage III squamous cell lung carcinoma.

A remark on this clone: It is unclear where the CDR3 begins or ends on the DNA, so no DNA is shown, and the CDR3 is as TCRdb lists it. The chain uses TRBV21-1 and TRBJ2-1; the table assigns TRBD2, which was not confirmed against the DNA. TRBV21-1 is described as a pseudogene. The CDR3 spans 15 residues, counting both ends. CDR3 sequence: CASSKGWGEGSEQFF.

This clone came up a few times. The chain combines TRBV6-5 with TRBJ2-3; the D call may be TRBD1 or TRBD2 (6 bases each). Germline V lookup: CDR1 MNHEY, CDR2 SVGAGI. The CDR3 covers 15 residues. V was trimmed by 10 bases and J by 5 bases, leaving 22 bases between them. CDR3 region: CATYRGGQLLDTQYF. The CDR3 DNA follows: TGTGCCACCTACCGTGGGGGGCAGTTGTTAGATACGCAGTATTTT.

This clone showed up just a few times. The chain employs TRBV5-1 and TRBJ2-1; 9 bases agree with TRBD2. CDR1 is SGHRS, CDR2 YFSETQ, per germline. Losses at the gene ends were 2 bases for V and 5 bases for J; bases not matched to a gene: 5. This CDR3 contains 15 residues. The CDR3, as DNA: TGCGCCAGCAGCTTTCTAGCGGGGAGCGACAATGAGCAGTTCTTC. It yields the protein CASSFLAGSDNEQFF.

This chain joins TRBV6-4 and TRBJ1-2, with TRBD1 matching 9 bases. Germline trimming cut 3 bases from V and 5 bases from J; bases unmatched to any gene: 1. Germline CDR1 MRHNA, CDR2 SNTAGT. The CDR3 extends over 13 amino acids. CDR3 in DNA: TGTGCCAGCAGTGAAGGGACAGGGTATGGCTACACCTTC. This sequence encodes CASSEGTGYGYTF.

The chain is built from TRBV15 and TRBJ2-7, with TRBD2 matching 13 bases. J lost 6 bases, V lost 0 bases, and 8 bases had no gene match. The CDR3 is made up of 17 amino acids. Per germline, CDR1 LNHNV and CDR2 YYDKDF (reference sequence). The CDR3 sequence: CATSRDSTSGRASEQYF. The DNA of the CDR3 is TGTGCCACCAGCAGAGATAGTACTAGCGGGAGGGCCAGCGAGCAGTACTTC.

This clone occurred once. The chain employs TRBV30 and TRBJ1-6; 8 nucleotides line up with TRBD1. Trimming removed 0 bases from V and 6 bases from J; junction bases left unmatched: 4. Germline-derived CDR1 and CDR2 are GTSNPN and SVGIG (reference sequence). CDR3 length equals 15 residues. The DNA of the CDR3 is TGTGCCTGGAGTGTGGGTGACAGGGGTAATTCACCCCTCCACTTT. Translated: CAWSVGDRGNSPLHF. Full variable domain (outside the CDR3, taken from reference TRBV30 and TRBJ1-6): SQTIHQWPATLVQPVGSPLSLECTVEGTSNPNLYWYRQAAGRGLQLLFYSVGIGQISSEVPQNLSASRPQDRQFILSSKKLLLSDSGFYLCAWSVGDRGNSPLHFGNGTRLTVT.

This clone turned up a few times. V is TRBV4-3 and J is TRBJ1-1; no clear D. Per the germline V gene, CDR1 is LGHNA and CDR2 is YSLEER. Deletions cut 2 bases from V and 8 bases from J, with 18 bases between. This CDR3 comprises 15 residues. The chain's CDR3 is CASSQTWTENWEAFF. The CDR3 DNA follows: TGCGCCAGCAGCCAAACTTGGACCGAAAATTGGGAAGCTTTCTTT.

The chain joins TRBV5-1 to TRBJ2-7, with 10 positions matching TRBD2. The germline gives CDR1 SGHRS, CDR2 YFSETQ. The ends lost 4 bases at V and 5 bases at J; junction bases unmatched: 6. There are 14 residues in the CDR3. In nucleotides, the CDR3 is TGCGCCAGCAGCCCGGGACTAGCGCGCCACGAGCAGTACTTC. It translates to CASSPGLARHEQYF.

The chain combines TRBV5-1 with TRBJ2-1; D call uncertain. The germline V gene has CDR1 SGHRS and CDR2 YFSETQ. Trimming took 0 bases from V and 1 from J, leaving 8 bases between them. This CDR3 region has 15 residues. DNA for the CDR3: TGCGCCAGCAGCTTGGCCCCAGGATCCTACAATGAGCAGTTCTTC. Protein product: CASSLAPGSYNEQFF.

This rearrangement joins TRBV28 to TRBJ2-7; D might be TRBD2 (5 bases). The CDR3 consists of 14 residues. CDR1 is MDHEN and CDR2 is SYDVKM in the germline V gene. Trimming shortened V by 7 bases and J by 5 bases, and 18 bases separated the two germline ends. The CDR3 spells CASKGEPGSNEQYF. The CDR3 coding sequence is TGTGCCAGCAAGGGAGAGCCCGGGTCAAACGAGCAGTACTTC. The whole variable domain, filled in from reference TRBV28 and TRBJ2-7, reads DVKVTQSSRYLVKRTGEKVFLECVQDMDHENMFWYRQDPGLGLRLIYFSYDVKMKEKGDIPEGYSVSREKKERFSLILESASTNQTSMYLCASKGEPGSNEQYFGPGTRLTVT.

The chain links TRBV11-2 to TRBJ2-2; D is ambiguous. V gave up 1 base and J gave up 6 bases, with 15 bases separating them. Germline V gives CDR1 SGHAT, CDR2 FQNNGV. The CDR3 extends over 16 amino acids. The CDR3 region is CASSLAPFGRAGELFF. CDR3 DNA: TGTGCCAGCAGCTTAGCTCCTTTCGGCCGGGCCGGGGAGCTGTTTTTT. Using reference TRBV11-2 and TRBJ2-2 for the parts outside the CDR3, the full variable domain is EAGVAQSPRYKIIEKRQSVAFWCNPISGHATLYWYQQILGQGPKLLIQFQNNGVVDDSQLPKDRFSAERLKGVDSTLKIQPAKLEDSAVYLCASSLAPFGRAGELFFGEGSRLTVL.

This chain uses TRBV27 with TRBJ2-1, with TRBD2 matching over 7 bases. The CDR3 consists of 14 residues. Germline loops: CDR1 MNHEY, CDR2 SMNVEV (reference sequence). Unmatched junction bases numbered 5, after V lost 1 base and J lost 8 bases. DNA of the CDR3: TGTGCCAGCAGTTTATTCCGCGGGAGCCATGAGCAGTTCTTC. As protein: CASSLFRGSHEQFF.

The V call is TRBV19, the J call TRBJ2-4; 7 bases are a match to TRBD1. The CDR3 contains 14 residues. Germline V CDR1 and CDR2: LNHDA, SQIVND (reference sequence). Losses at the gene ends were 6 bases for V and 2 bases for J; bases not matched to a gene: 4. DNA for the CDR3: TGTGCCAGTAGCCCCAGGGGGACCAAAAACATTCAGTACTTC. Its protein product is CASSPRGTKNIQYF.

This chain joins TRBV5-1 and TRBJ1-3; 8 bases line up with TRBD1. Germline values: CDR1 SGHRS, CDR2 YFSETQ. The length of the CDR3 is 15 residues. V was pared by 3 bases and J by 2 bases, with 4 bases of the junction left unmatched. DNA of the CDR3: TGCGCCAGCAGCTCCCAGACAGGGGCTGGAAACACCATATATTTT. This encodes CASSSQTGAGNTIYF.

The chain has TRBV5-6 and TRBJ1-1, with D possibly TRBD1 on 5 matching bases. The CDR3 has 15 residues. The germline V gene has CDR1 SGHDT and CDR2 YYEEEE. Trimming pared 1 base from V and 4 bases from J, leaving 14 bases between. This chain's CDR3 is CASSLRGDLVTEAFF. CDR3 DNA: TGTGCCAGCAGCTTGAGGGGTGACTTGGTCACTGAAGCTTTCTTT. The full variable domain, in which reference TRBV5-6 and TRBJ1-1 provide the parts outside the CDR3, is DAGVTQSPTHLIKTRGQQVTLRCSPKSGHDTVSWYQQALGQGPQFIFQYYEEEERQRGNFPDRFSGHQFPNYSSELNVNALLLGDSALYLCASSLRGDLVTEAFFGQGTRLTVV.

CDR3 in amino acids: CASSTLPRQETQYF. The DNA for the CDR3 is TGTGCCAGTAGTACACTACCCAGACAAGAGACCCAGTACTTC. The chain links TRBV19 to TRBJ2-5; unclear D gene. CDR3 size: 14 residues. In germline, CDR1 is LNHDA, CDR2 SQIVND (reference sequence). Trimming pared 4 bases from V and 2 bases from J, leaving 11 bases between.

CDR3 residues: CASSLTGGVYGYTF. DNA for the CDR3: TGTGCCAGCAGCTTAACCGGGGGGGTCTATGGCTACACCTTC. The V call is TRBV7-2, the J call TRBJ1-2, with a possible D match to TRBD1 (5 bases). In germline, CDR1 is SGHTA, CDR2 FQGNSA. The CDR3 is 14 amino acids. With 2 bases removed from V and 4 bases from J, the gap between germline ends came to 11 bases.

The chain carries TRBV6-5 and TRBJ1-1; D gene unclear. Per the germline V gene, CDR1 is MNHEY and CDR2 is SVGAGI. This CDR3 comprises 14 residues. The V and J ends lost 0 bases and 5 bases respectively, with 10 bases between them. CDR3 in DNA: TGTGCCAGCAGTTACTCGACTAAGGCAACTGAAGCTTTCTTT. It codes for CASSYSTKATEAFF.

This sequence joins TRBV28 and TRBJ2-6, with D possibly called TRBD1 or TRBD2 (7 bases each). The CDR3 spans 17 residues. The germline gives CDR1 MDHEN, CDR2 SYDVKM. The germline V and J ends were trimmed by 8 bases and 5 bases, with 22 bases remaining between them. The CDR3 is CASRLGGTDRRANVLTF. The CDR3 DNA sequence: TGTGCCAGCCGCCTCGGGGGGACAGATCGGAGGGCCAACGTCCTGACTTTC.

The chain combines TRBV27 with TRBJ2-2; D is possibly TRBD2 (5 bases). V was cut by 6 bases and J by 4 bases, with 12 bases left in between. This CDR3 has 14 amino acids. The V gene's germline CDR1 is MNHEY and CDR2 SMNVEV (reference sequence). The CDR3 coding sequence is TGTGCCAGCAGGACTATTGGAGGCACCGGGGAGCTGTTTTTT. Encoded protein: CASRTIGGTGELFF.